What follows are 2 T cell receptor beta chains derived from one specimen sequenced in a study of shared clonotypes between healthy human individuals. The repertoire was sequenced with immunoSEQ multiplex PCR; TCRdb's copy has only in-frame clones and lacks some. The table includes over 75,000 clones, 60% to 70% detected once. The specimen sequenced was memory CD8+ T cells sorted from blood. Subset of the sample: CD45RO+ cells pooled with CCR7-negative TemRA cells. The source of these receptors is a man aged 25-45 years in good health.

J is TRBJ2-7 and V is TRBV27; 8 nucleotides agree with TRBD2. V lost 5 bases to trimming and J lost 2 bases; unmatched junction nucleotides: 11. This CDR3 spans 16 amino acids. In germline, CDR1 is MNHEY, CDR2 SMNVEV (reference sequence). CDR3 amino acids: CASSRSGGRGTYEQYF. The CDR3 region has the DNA TGTGCCAGCAGTAGGTCGGGAGGGCGGGGAACCTACGAGCAGTACTTC.

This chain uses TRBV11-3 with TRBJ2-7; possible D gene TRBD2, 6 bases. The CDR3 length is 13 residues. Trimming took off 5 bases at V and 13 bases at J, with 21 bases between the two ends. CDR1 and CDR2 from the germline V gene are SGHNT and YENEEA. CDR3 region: CASSGGLPVPFYF. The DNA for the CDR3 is TGTGCCAGCAGCGGAGGGCTACCAGTTCCCTTTTACTTC.